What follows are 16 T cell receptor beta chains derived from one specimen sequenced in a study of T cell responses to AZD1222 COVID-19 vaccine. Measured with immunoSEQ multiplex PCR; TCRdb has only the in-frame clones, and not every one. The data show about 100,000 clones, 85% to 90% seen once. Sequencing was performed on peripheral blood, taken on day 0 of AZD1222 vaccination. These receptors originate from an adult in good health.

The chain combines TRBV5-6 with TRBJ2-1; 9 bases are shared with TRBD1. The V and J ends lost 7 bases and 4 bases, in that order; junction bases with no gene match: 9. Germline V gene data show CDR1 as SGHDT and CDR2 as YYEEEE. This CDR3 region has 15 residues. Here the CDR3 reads CASGPRDRAYNEQFF. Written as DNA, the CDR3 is TGTGCCAGCGGTCCCCGGGACAGGGCATACAATGAGCAGTTCTTC.

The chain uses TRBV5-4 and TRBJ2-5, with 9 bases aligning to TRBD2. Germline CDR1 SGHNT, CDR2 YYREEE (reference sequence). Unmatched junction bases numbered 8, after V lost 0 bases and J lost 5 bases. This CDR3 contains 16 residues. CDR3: CASSLALAGSGETQYF. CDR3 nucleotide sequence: TGTGCCAGCAGCTTGGCTCTAGCGGGATCGGGTGAGACCCAGTACTTC.

The CDR3 loop reads CASSQGTGAVAEAFF. In DNA, the CDR3 is TGCGCCAGCAGCCAAGGTACGGGGGCCGTGGCTGAAGCTTTCTTT. The V call is TRBV4-3, the J call TRBJ1-1, with D possibly matching TRBD1 (6 bases). CDR1 is LGHNA, CDR2 YSLEER, per germline. The CDR3 totals 15 residues. Trimming stripped 1 base from V and 6 bases from J, with 15 bases between.

The CDR3 reads CASRGSSGYQETQYF. The CDR3 coding sequence is TGTGCCAGCAGAGGGTCTAGCGGCTACCAAGAGACCCAGTACTTC. V is TRBV2 and J is TRBJ2-5; 7 nucleotides line up with TRBD2. The CDR3 has 15 residues. Losses at the gene ends were 6 bases for V and 0 bases for J; bases not matched to a gene: 7. Germline CDR1 is SNHLY and CDR2 is FYNNEI.

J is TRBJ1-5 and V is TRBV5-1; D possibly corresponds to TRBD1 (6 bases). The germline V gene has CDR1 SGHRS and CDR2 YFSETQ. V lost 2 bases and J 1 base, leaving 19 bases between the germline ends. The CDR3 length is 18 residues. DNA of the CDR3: TGCGCCAGCAGCTTAGGATGGGGGGGAACAGGGAGCAATCAGCCCCAGCATTTT. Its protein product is CASSLGWGGTGSNQPQHF. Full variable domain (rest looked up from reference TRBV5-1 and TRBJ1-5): KAGVTQTPRYLIKTRGQQVTLSCSPISGHRSVSWYQQTPGQGLQFLFEYFSETQRNKGNFPGRFSGRQFSNSRSEMNVSTLELGDSALYLCASSLGWGGTGSNQPQHFGDGTRLSIL.

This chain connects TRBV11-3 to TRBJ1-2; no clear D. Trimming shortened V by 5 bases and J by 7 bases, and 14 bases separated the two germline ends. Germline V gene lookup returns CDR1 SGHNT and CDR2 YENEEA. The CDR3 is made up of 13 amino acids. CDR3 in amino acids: CASSRESGRGYTF. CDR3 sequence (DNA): TGTGCCAGCAGCCGGGAGTCGGGTCGTGGCTACACCTTC.

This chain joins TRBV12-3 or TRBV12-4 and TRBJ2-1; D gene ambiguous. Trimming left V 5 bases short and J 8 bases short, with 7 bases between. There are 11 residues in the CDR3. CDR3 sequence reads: CASSTWDEQFF. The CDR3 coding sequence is TGTGCCAGCAGTACGTGGGATGAGCAGTTCTTC.

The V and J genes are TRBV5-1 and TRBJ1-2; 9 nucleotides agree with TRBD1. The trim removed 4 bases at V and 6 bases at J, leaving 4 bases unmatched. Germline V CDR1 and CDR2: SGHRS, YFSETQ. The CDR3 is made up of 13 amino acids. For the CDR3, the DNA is TGCGCCAGCAGCCCGGGACAGGGTCATGGCTACACCTTC. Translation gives CASSPGQGHGYTF.

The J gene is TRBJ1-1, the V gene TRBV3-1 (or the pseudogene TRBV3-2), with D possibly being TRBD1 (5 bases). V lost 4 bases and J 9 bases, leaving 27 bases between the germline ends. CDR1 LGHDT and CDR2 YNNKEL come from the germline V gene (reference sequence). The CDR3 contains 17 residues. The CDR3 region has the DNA TGTGCCAGCAGCCCCCTCATCGCCCCTGGGGACGGTGACAAAGCTTTCTTT. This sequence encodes CASSPLIAPGDGDKAFF.

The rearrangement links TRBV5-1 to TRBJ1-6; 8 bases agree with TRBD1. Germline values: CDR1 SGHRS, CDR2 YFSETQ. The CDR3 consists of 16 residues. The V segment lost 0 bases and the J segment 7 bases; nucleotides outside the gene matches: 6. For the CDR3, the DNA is TGCGCCAGCAGCTTGGCAGGACAGGGACCGAATTCACCCCTCCACTTT. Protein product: CASSLAGQGPNSPLHF.

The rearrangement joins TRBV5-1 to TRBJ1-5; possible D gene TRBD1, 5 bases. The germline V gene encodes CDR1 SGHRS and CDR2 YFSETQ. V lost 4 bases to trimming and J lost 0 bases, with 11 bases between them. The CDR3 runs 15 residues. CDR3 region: CASSLQGFSNQPQHF. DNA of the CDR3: TGCGCCAGCAGCCTTCAGGGATTTAGCAATCAGCCCCAGCATTTT.

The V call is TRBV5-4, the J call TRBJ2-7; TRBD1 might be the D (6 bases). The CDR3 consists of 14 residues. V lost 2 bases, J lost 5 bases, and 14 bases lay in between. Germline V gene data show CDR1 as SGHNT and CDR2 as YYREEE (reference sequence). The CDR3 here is CASSFDTGRDEQYF. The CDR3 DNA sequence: TGTGCCAGCAGCTTTGATACAGGGAGAGACGAGCAGTACTTC.

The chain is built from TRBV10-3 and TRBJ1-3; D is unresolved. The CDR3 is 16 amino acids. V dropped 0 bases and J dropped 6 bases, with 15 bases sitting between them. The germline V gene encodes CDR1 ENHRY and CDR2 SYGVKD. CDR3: CAISESMGRIVNTIYF. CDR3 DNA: TGTGCCATCAGTGAGTCGATGGGGAGAATCGTAAACACCATATATTTT.

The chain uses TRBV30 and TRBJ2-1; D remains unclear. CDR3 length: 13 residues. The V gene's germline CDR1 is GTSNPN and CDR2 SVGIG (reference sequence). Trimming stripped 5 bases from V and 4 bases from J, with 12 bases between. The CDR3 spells CAWSSQSYNEQFF. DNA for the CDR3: TGTGCCTGGTCCAGCCAAAGTTACAATGAGCAGTTCTTC.

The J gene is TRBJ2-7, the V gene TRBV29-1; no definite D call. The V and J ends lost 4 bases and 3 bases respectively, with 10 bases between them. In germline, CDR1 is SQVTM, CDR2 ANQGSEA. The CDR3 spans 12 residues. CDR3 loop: CSVGEAVYEQYF. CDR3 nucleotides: TGCAGCGTTGGGGAAGCCGTCTACGAGCAGTACTTC.

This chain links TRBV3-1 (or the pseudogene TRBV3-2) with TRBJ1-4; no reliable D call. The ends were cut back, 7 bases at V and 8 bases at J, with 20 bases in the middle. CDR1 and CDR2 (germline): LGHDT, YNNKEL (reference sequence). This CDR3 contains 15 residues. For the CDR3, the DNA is TGTGCCAGCACCCTAAGGTGGGGAAGTAAGGAAAAACTGTTTTTT. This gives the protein CASTLRWGSKEKLFF.